The 12 T cell receptor beta chains in this list originate from one sample, sequenced in a study of shared clonotypes between healthy human individuals. Measured with immunoSEQ multiplex PCR; TCRdb has only the in-frame clones, and not every one. The table has some 1.5 million clones, 95% to 97% seen once; the top ten hold approximately 1.1%. The sample was naive CD4+ T cells sorted from blood. Regarding subset: CD45RA+ positively selected. Source of these receptors: a man younger than 45 in good health.

The chain combines TRBV4-3 with TRBJ2-7; D is undetermined. Germline V gene lookup returns CDR1 LGHNA and CDR2 YSLEER. The length of the CDR3 is 14 residues. V was trimmed by 0 bases and J by 3 bases, leaving 9 bases between them. CDR3 region: CASSQDSRNYEQYF. As DNA, the CDR3 is TGCGCCAGCAGCCAAGATTCCCGGAACTACGAGCAGTACTTC.

Of note for this clone: Other nucleotide sequences from this sample produce the same CDR3. The rearrangement joins TRBV5-1 to TRBJ1-1; TRBD1 matches at 7 bases. Trimming cost V 3 bases and J 0 bases; bases outside gene matches: 2. CDR3 size: 14 residues. Germline-derived CDR1 and CDR2 are SGHRS and YFSETQ. CDR3 sequence reads: CASSWDSMNTEAFF. CDR3 DNA sequence: TGCGCCAGCAGCTGGGACAGCATGAACACTGAAGCTTTCTTT.

This chain uses TRBV15 with TRBJ2-3; 8 bases line up with TRBD2. The CDR3 loop spans 19 amino acids. Germline values: CDR1 LNHNV, CDR2 YYDKDF (reference sequence). With 0 bases clipped from V and 0 bases from J, the junction kept 11 bases outside the gene matches. The CDR3, as DNA: TGTGCCACCAGCAGAGATATTCCCAGACTAGCGCGTAGCACAGATACGCAGTATTTT. This translates into CATSRDIPRLARSTDTQYF. Full variable domain (rest looked up from reference TRBV15 and TRBJ2-3): DAMVIQNPRYQVTQFGKPVTLSCSQTLNHNVMYWYQQKSSQAPKLLFHYYDKDFNNEADTPDNFQSRRPNTSFCFLDIRSPGLGDTAMYLCATSRDIPRLARSTDTQYFGPGTRLTVL.

The V and J genes are TRBV28 and TRBJ2-5; tentative D call: TRBD1 (5 bases). The CDR3 is made up of 13 amino acids. Trimming cost V 7 bases and J 0 bases, with 9 bases left between them. Germline-derived CDR1 and CDR2 are MDHEN and SYDVKM. CDR3 region: CASNRQYQETQYF. The CDR3 DNA sequence: TGTGCCAGCAACAGACAGTACCAAGAGACCCAGTACTTC.

The J gene is TRBJ2-7, the V gene TRBV28; TRBD2 might be the D (6 bases). Trimming removed 4 bases at V and 4 bases at J, with 17 bases between. CDR3 length: 15 amino acids. In germline, CDR1 is MDHEN, CDR2 SYDVKM. Written as DNA, the CDR3 is TGTGCCAGCAGTTCCCCTACCGTAGCGGCATACGAGCAGTACTTC. It translates to CASSSPTVAAYEQYF.

This sequence joins TRBV28 and TRBJ1-1; D is unclear. CDR1 and CDR2 (germline): MDHEN, SYDVKM. Trimming shortened V by 6 bases and J by 7 bases, and 15 bases separated the two germline ends. The CDR3 sequence is 13 residues long. Here the CDR3 reads CASRFRVTVEAFF. DNA for the CDR3: TGTGCCAGCAGATTTCGGGTGACTGTTGAAGCTTTCTTT.

The V gene is TRBV25-1, the J gene TRBJ1-4, with TRBD1 matching 8 bases. The CDR3 length is 17 residues. V shed 1 base and J 2 bases; nucleotides not matched to a gene: 6. Germline V gives CDR1 MGHDK, CDR2 SYGVNS. The CDR3 reads CASSESRTGWTNEKLFF. CDR3 nucleotide sequence: TGTGCCAGCAGTGAATCTAGGACAGGGTGGACTAATGAAAAACTGTTTTTT.

The V gene is TRBV6-5, the J gene TRBJ2-2, with a possible D match to TRBD2 (6 bases). The length of the CDR3 is 15 residues. CDR1 is MNHEY and CDR2 is SVGAGI in the germline V gene. V was clipped by 6 bases and J by 4 bases, with 15 bases between them. CDR3 in DNA: TGTGCCAGCAGCACTTTCGGGAGCGGCACCGGGGAGCTGTTTTTT. Protein: CASSTFGSGTGELFF.

The chain employs TRBV7-6 and TRBJ2-5, with TRBD2 matching over 11 bases. Germline values: CDR1 SGHVS, CDR2 FNYEAQ. This CDR3 spans 18 amino acids. V trimming: 5 bases; J trimming: 7 bases; junction bases outside the gene matches: 18. The CDR3 region is CASSTSPERLAGYGTQYF. DNA of the CDR3: TGTGCCAGCAGCACTAGTCCGGAGAGACTAGCGGGATATGGGACCCAGTACTTC.

V usage is TRBV11-3 and J usage is TRBJ2-3; no clear D gene. Trimming removed 2 bases at V and 6 bases at J, with 6 bases between. This CDR3 is built from 12 residues. Germline assignment: CDR1 SGHNT and CDR2 YENEEA. The DNA of the CDR3 is TGTGCCAGCAGCTTATCCGGGGATACGCAGTATTTT. Translating it yields CASSLSGDTQYF.

V and J are TRBV5-1 and TRBJ2-1; TRBD1 aligns across 8 bases. The length of the CDR3 is 12 residues. Germline V lookup: CDR1 SGHRS, CDR2 YFSETQ. V shed 3 bases and J 10 bases; nucleotides not matched to a gene: 3. CDR3 sequence: CASSWGTGEQFF. As DNA, the CDR3 is TGCGCCAGCAGCTGGGGGACAGGAGAGCAGTTCTTC. The variable domain in full, with the rest retrieved from reference TRBV5-1 and TRBJ2-1, is KAGVTQTPRYLIKTRGQQVTLSCSPISGHRSVSWYQQTPGQGLQFLFEYFSETQRNKGNFPGRFSGRQFSNSRSEMNVSTLELGDSALYLCASSWGTGEQFFGPGTRLTVL.

The chain links TRBV28 to TRBJ2-1; 7 positions match TRBD1. This CDR3 contains 15 residues. CDR1 MDHEN and CDR2 SYDVKM come from the germline V gene. The junction had 10 bases not matched to a gene; V was cut back by 5 bases and J by 6 bases. CDR3 DNA sequence: TGTGCCAGCAGTCTCCGGGACAGCAGAGTCAATGAGCAGTTCTTC. Translating gives CASSLRDSRVNEQFF.